This T cell receptor beta chain derives from a study of PD-1 blockade in classical Hodgkin lymphoma. Using immunoSEQ multiplex PCR, the repertoire was profiled, and TCRdb retains in-frame clones only, with some absent. The table lists around 16,000 clones, roughly 83% of them singletons, with approximately 37% in the top ten. Relapse was seen in all patients after autologous stem cell transplantation, and brentuximab vedotin exposure was variable. This clonotype was obtained from a human donor with classical Hodgkin lymphoma. Sequenced here: peripheral blood mononuclear cells (PBMCs), sampled before the second cycle of nivolumab.

The CDR3 sequence: CASSEEGYYGYTF. CDR3 sequence (DNA): TGTGCCAGCAGTGAAGAGGGGTACTATGGCTACACCTTC. V gene TRBV2 combines with J gene TRBJ1-2; TRBD1 is a possible D gene (5 bases). The CDR3 length is 13 residues. Per germline, CDR1 SNHLY and CDR2 FYNNEI. Trimming pared 1 base from V and 3 bases from J, leaving 6 bases between.